These 9 T cell receptor beta chains were sequenced from one sample in a study of shared clonotypes between healthy human individuals. It was CD45RO-negative cells, positively selected for CCR7, that made up naive CD8 cells, with terminally differentiated effector memory CD45RA+ cells excluded. Generated by immunoSEQ multiplex PCR, the TCRdb table keeps only in-frame clones and is missing some. Here the sample spans about 2 million clones, 85% to 95% being singletons. Sequencing was done on a sample of naive CD8+ T cells sorted from blood. The receptors come from a man aged 18 to 30 in good health.

The rearrangement uses TRBV7-9 and TRBJ2-7, with D possibly called TRBD1 or TRBD2 (5 bases each). Germline V gene data show CDR1 as SEHNR and CDR2 as FQNEAQ (reference sequence). This CDR3 has 14 amino acids. Trimming left V 6 bases short and J 1 base short, with 13 bases between. The CDR3 DNA sequence: TGTGCCAGCAGACCCGGGACGGATTCCTACGAGCAGTACTTC. It encodes CASRPGTDSYEQYF.

V gene TRBV5-1 combines with J gene TRBJ2-1; 15 bases map to TRBD2. After removal of 4 bases from V and 4 bases from J, the junction contained 6 bases not matched to a gene. The CDR3 consists of 17 residues. The germline gives CDR1 SGHRS, CDR2 YFSETQ. The CDR3 sequence: CASSAGTSGRSYNEQFF. The CDR3 DNA reads TGCGCCAGCAGCGCTGGGACTAGCGGGAGGTCGTACAATGAGCAGTTCTTC.

J is TRBJ1-4 and V is TRBV25-1; D remains unclear. Germline loops: CDR1 MGHDK, CDR2 SYGVNS. This CDR3 region has 14 residues. The V gene lost 3 bases and the J gene lost 7 bases, with 12 bases spanning the gap. CDR3 protein: CASSDPGIPEKLFF. CDR3 nucleotides: TGTGCCAGCAGTGACCCCGGGATCCCTGAAAAACTGTTTTTT.

The gene calls are TRBV5-4 and TRBJ2-1, with 13 bases that match TRBD2. J was trimmed by 7 bases and V by 4 bases; bases with no gene match: 8. The CDR3 is 16 amino acids. CDR1 and CDR2 (germline): SGHNT, YYREEE (reference sequence). The CDR3 coding sequence is TGTGCCAGCAGCCCCGAACTAGCGGGAGGGGGAAATGAGCAGTTCTTC. Protein product: CASSPELAGGGNEQFF.

The chain uses TRBV6-8 and TRBJ2-7, with D possibly matching TRBD1 (6 bases). Germline-derived CDR1 and CDR2 are MNHGY and SAAAGT. The CDR3 loop spans 14 amino acids. V shed 9 bases and J shed 2 bases, with 17 bases lying between them. The CDR3 reads CARPQGRDTYEQYF. In DNA form, the CDR3 reads TGTGCCAGACCCCAGGGCCGGGACACCTACGAGCAGTACTTC.

V and J are TRBV4-1 and TRBJ1-1; D gene uncertain. Per the germline V gene, CDR1 is MGHRA and CDR2 is YSYEKL. This CDR3 comprises 14 residues. Trimming shortened V by 1 base and J by 3 bases, and 9 bases separated the two germline ends. CDR3: CASSQAAGDTEAFF. The CDR3 coding sequence is TGCGCCAGCAGCCAAGCCGCGGGCGACACTGAAGCTTTCTTT.

The chain recombines TRBV19 with TRBJ2-7; D unclear. CDR3 length equals 13 residues. Trimming pared 10 bases from V and 3 bases from J, leaving 16 bases between. Germline CDR1 and CDR2: LNHDA and SQIVND (reference sequence). Written as DNA, the CDR3 is TGTGCCACCTCTTGGGCACCTCACTACGAGCAGTACTTC. Amino acid sequence: CATSWAPHYEQYF.

This clone has only one observation. The chain joins TRBV6-1 to TRBJ2-4, with D hard to call. This CDR3 region has 16 residues. The germline CDR1 and CDR2 sequences are MNHNS and SASEGT. V lost 4 bases and J 8 bases, leaving 21 bases between the germline ends. CDR3 residues: CASSAYAAAASDIQYF. CDR3 sequence (DNA): TGTGCCAGCAGTGCATATGCGGCGGCTGCTTCGGACATTCAGTACTTC.

The rearrangement links TRBV4-1 to TRBJ2-7; 8 nucleotides agree with TRBD1. The CDR3 consists of 14 residues. V lost 5 bases, J lost 3 bases, and 6 bases stayed unmatched. Germline values: CDR1 MGHRA, CDR2 YSYEKL. CDR3 coding DNA: TGCGCCAGCAGCTTCGGACAGGGCGACTACGAGCAGTACTTC. The encoded protein is CASSFGQGDYEQYF.